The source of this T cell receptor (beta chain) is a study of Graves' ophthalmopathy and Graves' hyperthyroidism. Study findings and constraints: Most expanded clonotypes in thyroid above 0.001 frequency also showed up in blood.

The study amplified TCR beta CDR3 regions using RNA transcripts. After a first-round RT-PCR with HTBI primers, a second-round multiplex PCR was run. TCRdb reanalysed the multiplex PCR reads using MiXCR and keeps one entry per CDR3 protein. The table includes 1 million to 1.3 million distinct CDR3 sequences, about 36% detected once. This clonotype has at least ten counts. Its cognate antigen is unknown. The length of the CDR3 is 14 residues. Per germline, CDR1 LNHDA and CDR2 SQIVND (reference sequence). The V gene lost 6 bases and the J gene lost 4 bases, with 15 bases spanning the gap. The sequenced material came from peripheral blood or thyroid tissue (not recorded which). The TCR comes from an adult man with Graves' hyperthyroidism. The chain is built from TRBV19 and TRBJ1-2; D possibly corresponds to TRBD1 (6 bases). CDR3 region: CASSLAGEGYGYTF. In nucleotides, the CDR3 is TGTGCCAGTAGCCTTGCAGGGGAAGGCTATGGCTACACCTTC.